Following are 16 T cell receptor beta chains from one sample sequenced in a study of post-analysis software for immune sequencing data. Study-level findings and limits: Comparison of patients with controls showed five or six TRBV segments more frequent in patients, TRBV5-6, TRBV5-1 and TRBV20-1 among them.

Their cognate antigens are unknown. Unique molecular identifiers had been added to the TCR beta cDNA libraries. TCRdb used MiXCR to reprocess the PCR reads, holding one entry per CDR3 protein. The sample holds roughly 800,000 distinct CDR3 sequences; about 50% are singletons and the top ten take approximately 4.5%. Sequenced input: blood. The receptors were sampled from a girl between 10 and 17 years old with multiple sclerosis.

J is TRBJ2-1 and V is TRBV5-1; 10 positions agree with TRBD2. The CDR3 runs 16 residues. The germline gives CDR1 SGHRS, CDR2 YFSETQ. The J segment lost 5 bases and the V segment lost 4 bases, leaving 9 bases of the junction unmatched. CDR3 region: CASSKTRLAGDNEQFF. The CDR3 coding sequence is TGCGCCAGCAGCAAGACGCGCCTAGCGGGGGACAATGAGCAGTTCTTC.

The chain carries TRBV9 and TRBJ2-3; D may be TRBD2 (6 bases). V lost 4 bases and J 0 bases, leaving 15 bases between the germline ends. CDR1 SGDLS and CDR2 YYNGEE come from the germline V gene. CDR3 length equals 16 residues. In nucleotides, the CDR3 is TGTGCCAGCAGCCGGATAGCGGACCCCAGCACAGATACGCAGTATTTT. This gives the protein CASSRIADPSTDTQYF.

The V call is TRBV30, the J call TRBJ1-5, with D possibly matching TRBD1 (6 bases). CDR1 is GTSNPN, CDR2 SVGIG, per germline (reference sequence). CDR3 length equals 16 residues. Between the trimmed V and J ends, which lost 5 bases and 1 base, there was a span of 18 bases. CDR3 in amino acids: CAWGGGPSQSNQPQHF. CDR3 DNA sequence: TGTGCCTGGGGCGGGGGGCCGTCACAAAGCAATCAGCCCCAGCATTTT.

DNA of the CDR3: TGTGCCAGCAGTTCCTTAACAGGGAGTGGGTACAATGAGCAGTTCTTC. Translated: CASSSLTGSGYNEQFF. V gene TRBV12-3 or TRBV12-4 combines with J gene TRBJ2-1, with D possibly being TRBD1 (6 bases). The CDR3 loop spans 16 amino acids. Trimming cost V 4 bases and J 4 bases, with 17 bases left between them.

The J gene is TRBJ2-7, the V gene TRBV11-2, with D possibly matching TRBD1 (5 bases). This CDR3 is 14 amino acids long. V lost 5 bases to trimming and J lost 4 bases, with 15 bases between them. Germline V gives CDR1 SGHAT, CDR2 FQNNGV. CDR3: CASSPPGIGYEQYF. The CDR3 region has the DNA TGTGCCAGCAGCCCCCCAGGGATTGGATACGAGCAGTACTTC. Together with reference TRBV11-2 and TRBJ2-7, the CDR3 gives the full variable domain: EAGVAQSPRYKIIEKRQSVAFWCNPISGHATLYWYQQILGQGPKLLIQFQNNGVVDDSQLPKDRFSAERLKGVDSTLKIQPAKLEDSAVYLCASSPPGIGYEQYFGPGTRLTVT.

This chain uses TRBV5-1 with TRBJ2-3; D unclear. This CDR3 region has 17 residues. Germline CDR1 is SGHRS and CDR2 is YFSETQ. Trimming stripped 1 base from V and 1 base from J, with 16 bases between. The CDR3 DNA sequence: TGCGCCAGCAGCTTGCTGGTTGACCGAATCGGCACAGATACGCAGTATTTT. This gives the protein CASSLLVDRIGTDTQYF.

The J gene is TRBJ1-2, the V gene TRBV7-9; possibly TRBD1 for D (5 bases). The CDR3 spans 12 residues. V lost 4 bases and J lost 7, with 10 bases in between. Germline loops: CDR1 SEHNR, CDR2 FQNEAQ (reference sequence). The CDR3 reads CASSSFGAGYTF. Here the CDR3 DNA reads TGTGCCAGCAGCTCTTTCGGGGCTGGCTACACCTTC.

The chain joins TRBV20-1 to TRBJ2-5; possibly TRBD1 for D (6 bases). Germline V gives CDR1 DFQATT, CDR2 SNEGSKA (reference sequence). CDR3 length: 14 amino acids. The V and J ends lost 1 base and 2 bases respectively, with 11 bases between them. CDR3 sequence reads: CSARVGAAQETQYF. The CDR3 coding sequence is TGCAGTGCTAGAGTGGGGGCAGCTCAAGAGACCCAGTACTTC.

This sequence joins TRBV4-2 and TRBJ2-3; TRBD2 aligns across 12 bases. V was pared by 1 base and J by 6 bases, with 17 bases of the junction left unmatched. This CDR3 region has 20 residues. Germline V gene sequence: CDR1 LGHNA, CDR2 YNFKEQ. CDR3 nucleotides: TGTGCCAGCAGCCAAGTCGCCGCTAGCGGGAGGGGCGGCGGTGCGGATACGCAGTATTTT. This translates into CASSQVAASGRGGGADTQYF.

V and J are TRBV3-1 and TRBJ1-2; D unclear. V shed 4 bases and J shed 8 bases, with 20 bases lying between them. CDR3 length: 15 amino acids. From germline, CDR1 is LGHDT and CDR2 YNNKEL (reference sequence). The CDR3 protein is CASSPLHGSGKGYTF. CDR3 coding DNA: TGTGCCAGCAGCCCTCTACATGGTTCGGGGAAGGGCTACACCTTC.

J is TRBJ2-3 and V is TRBV5-1, with TRBD1 matching 8 bases. The V gene's germline CDR1 is SGHRS and CDR2 YFSETQ. The V segment lost 4 bases and the J segment 2 bases; nucleotides outside the gene matches: 9. There are 16 residues in the CDR3. CDR3 DNA sequence: TGCGCCAGCAGCCACCACAGGGGGATGGACACAGATACGCAGTATTTT. It is translated as CASSHHRGMDTDTQYF.

V usage is TRBV5-1 and J usage is TRBJ2-6, with TRBD2 matching 7 bases. V shed 1 base, J shed 2 bases, and the junction held 0 bases outside the gene matches. Germline CDR1 reads SGHRS; CDR2 reads YFSETQ. The CDR3 extends over 15 amino acids. DNA for the CDR3: TGCGCCAGCAGCTTGCGGGAGGCTGGGGCCAACGTCCTGACTTTC. Encoded protein: CASSLREAGANVLTF.

The genes are TRBV7-3 and TRBJ2-1; TRBD2 aligns across 13 bases. Trimming cost V 5 bases and J 11 bases; bases outside gene matches: 15. The CDR3 is 17 amino acids. CDR1 is SGHTA and CDR2 is FQGTGA in the germline V gene. CDR3 residues: CASSDRPVGLAGPKQFF. The CDR3 DNA reads as TGTGCCAGCAGCGATCGGCCGGTGGGACTAGCGGGACCTAAGCAGTTCTTC.

This clonotype has more than one count but fewer than ten. The CDR3 here is CASSQDVTVATDTQYF. In DNA, the CDR3 is TGCGCCAGCAGCCAAGATGTAACAGTAGCCACAGATACGCAGTATTTT. The chain links TRBV4-1 to TRBJ2-3; D gene uncertain. V dropped 0 bases and J dropped 2 bases, with 12 bases sitting between them. CDR3 length: 16 amino acids. Germline CDR1 reads MGHRA; CDR2 reads YSYEKL.

The V call is TRBV29-1, the J call TRBJ2-3, with D tentatively TRBD1 (6 bases). The CDR3 has 14 residues. The germline V and J ends were trimmed by 6 bases and 3 bases, with 16 bases remaining between them. Germline V lookup: CDR1 SQVTM, CDR2 ANQGSEA. The CDR3 DNA sequence: TGCAGCGTCCGTCTGGGACACCTAACAGATACGCAGTATTTT. Translating gives CSVRLGHLTDTQYF.

J is TRBJ2-7 and V is TRBV11-1; TRBD1 might be the D (6 bases). The length of the CDR3 is 19 residues. CDR1 and CDR2 from the germline V gene are SGHAT and FQDESV (reference sequence). V lost 4 bases and J 6 bases, leaving 31 bases between the germline ends. CDR3 residues: CASSSSDPRTEGKVGEQYF. The DNA of the CDR3 is TGTGCCAGCAGCTCGTCTGACCCACGGACAGAGGGAAAAGTTGGCGAGCAGTACTTC.